The clone carrying this T cell receptor beta chain was counted a few times. Its antigen is unknown. This entry is derived from a study of T cells in Graves' hyperthyroidism and ophthalmopathy. Study-wide findings and caveats: Ophthalmopathy was told apart from stable hyperthyroidism by a 13 V-J model.

There were TCR beta CDR3 regions amplified from RNA transcripts. When the TCR CDR3 underwent first-round RT-PCR, the HTBI primer set was used. TCRdb itself ran the multiplex PCR reads through MiXCR, one entry per CDR3 protein. The table has more than 550,000 distinct CDR3 sequences, about 45% seen once. The CDR3 totals 15 residues. CDR1 is SGHAT and CDR2 is FQNNGV in the germline V gene. Trimming cost V 4 bases and J 4 bases; bases outside gene matches: 9. Sequenced sample: peripheral blood or thyroid tissue (not recorded which). The source is an adult man with Graves' disease, either hyperthyroidism or ophthalmopathy (not recorded which). The chain recombines TRBV11-2 with TRBJ2-5, with 7 bases matching TRBD1. The CDR3 region has the DNA TGTGCCAGCAGCTCATCTACAGGGGTGGGAGAGACCCAGTACTTC. Translation gives CASSSSTGVGETQYF.